Each of the 14 T cell receptor beta chains below was sequenced from the same sample in a study of CD8 T cells in Susac syndrome. When the RNA was reverse transcribed, random hexamers were used with an input of roughly 0.45 to 1 ug. One entry per CDR3 protein results from TCRdb running MiXCR on the immunoSEQ multiplex PCR reads. This sample has 95,000 to 150,000 distinct CDR3 sequences; 90% to 95% occur once, and the top ten carry 0.095% to 0.1%. The source material was CD4+ T cells from PBMCs. These receptors were obtained from a human donor in good health.

The chain is built from TRBV4-1 and TRBJ2-7; 10 nucleotides agree with TRBD1. Per germline, CDR1 MGHRA and CDR2 YSYEKL. The CDR3 length is 16 residues. Trimming took 0 bases from V and 5 from J; bases not matched to a gene: 7. The CDR3 is CASSQDLRDRGHEQYF. The CDR3 DNA follows: TGCGCCAGCAGCCAAGATCTCCGGGACAGGGGCCACGAGCAGTACTTC.

This clonotype was counted a single time. The V gene is TRBV20-1, the J gene TRBJ2-7; 10 bases align to TRBD1. Per the germline V gene, CDR1 is DFQATT and CDR2 is SNEGSKA (reference sequence). V was clipped by 5 bases and J by 2 bases; unmatched bases: 6. This CDR3 is built from 14 residues. CDR3 DNA sequence: TGCAGTGCTGTGGACAGGGGGGTCGCCTACGAGCAGTACTTC. Protein: CSAVDRGVAYEQYF.

Only a few counts were recorded for this clonotype. This rearrangement joins TRBV19 to TRBJ2-2, with 8 nucleotides matching TRBD1. The CDR3 has 13 residues. V shed 5 bases and J 7 bases; nucleotides not matched to a gene: 3. CDR1 is LNHDA, CDR2 SQIVND, per germline (reference sequence). The CDR3, as DNA: TGTGCCAGTAGTCAGGGGGCATACGGGGAGCTGTTTTTT. It is translated as CASSQGAYGELFF.

The chain is built from TRBV24-1 and TRBJ2-7; no definite D call. V dropped 3 bases and J dropped 5 bases, with 7 bases sitting between them. The CDR3 has 12 amino acids. CDR1 is KGHDR, CDR2 SFDVKD, per germline. As DNA, the CDR3 is TGTGCCACCAGTGATGCCAGTAACGAGCAGTACTTC. Protein product: CATSDASNEQYF.

The V call is TRBV29-1, the J call TRBJ2-1, with 11 bases matching TRBD1. V lost 1 base, J lost 8 bases, and 4 bases stayed unmatched. Per the germline V gene, CDR1 is SQVTM and CDR2 is ANQGSEA. CDR3 length: 14 amino acids. CDR3 nucleotide sequence: TGCAGCGTTGAAGGGACAGGGGGCAGGCATGAGCAGTTCTTC. Translating gives CSVEGTGGRHEQFF.

The V gene is TRBV6-2 or TRBV6-3, the J gene TRBJ1-4; D is unresolved. CDR1 and CDR2 from the germline V gene are MNHEY and SVGEGT. The CDR3 has 13 residues. Trimming left V 6 bases short and J 8 bases short, with 13 bases between. CDR3 nucleotides: TGTGCCAGCAGCCTCCGCAGAAAAGAAAAACTGTTTTTT. It specifies CASSLRRKEKLFF.

This chain joins TRBV7-9 and TRBJ1-3; no clear D. This CDR3 region has 15 residues. Germline lookup yields CDR1 SEHNR and CDR2 FQNEAQ (reference sequence). V was clipped by 5 bases and J by 0 bases, with 11 bases between them. The CDR3 bases are TGTGCCAGCAGCCCCTCCCGGGACTCTGGAAACACCATATATTTT. The encoded protein is CASSPSRDSGNTIYF.

This clonotype came up once. The CDR3 is CAWRETGQGYTF. In nucleotides, the CDR3 is TGTGCCTGGAGAGAAACAGGGCAGGGCTACACCTTC. The chain links TRBV30 to TRBJ1-2, with D possibly being TRBD1 (6 bases). The CDR3 totals 12 residues. The V end was cut by 3 bases, the J end by 8 bases, with 13 bases between. The germline gives CDR1 GTSNPN, CDR2 SVGIG (reference sequence).

The chain couples TRBV5-1 to TRBJ2-7; 8 bases are a match to TRBD2. Germline CDR1 SGHRS, CDR2 YFSETQ. The CDR3 has 17 residues. Trimming took 2 bases from V and 0 from J; bases not matched to a gene: 10. The CDR3 here is CASSFSGGFSSSYEQYF. CDR3 nucleotides: TGCGCCAGCAGCTTCAGCGGGGGATTCTCGAGCTCCTACGAGCAGTACTTC.

The chain links TRBV7-9 to TRBJ2-2; D may correspond to TRBD1 or TRBD2 (5 bases each). CDR1 is SEHNR and CDR2 is FQNEAQ in the germline V gene (reference sequence). V was trimmed by 1 base and J by 0 bases, leaving 18 bases between them. The CDR3 totals 19 residues. The CDR3 here is CASSLVVLAGSPNTGELFF. CDR3 bases: TGTGCCAGCAGCTTAGTGGTCCTGGCAGGGAGCCCGAACACCGGGGAGCTGTTTTTT.

The chain recombines TRBV3-1 with TRBJ2-1, with 15 bases fitting TRBD2. Germline CDR1 is LGHDT and CDR2 is YNNKEL (reference sequence). This CDR3 has 16 residues. V gave up 3 bases and J gave up 10 bases; unmatched junction bases: 7. The CDR3 region has the DNA TGTGCCAGCAGCCACCGGACTAGCGGGAGGGCCGAGGAGCAGTTCTTC. It codes for CASSHRTSGRAEEQFF.

V gene TRBV5-4 combines with J gene TRBJ2-3; 11 bases align to TRBD2. The CDR3 is 16 amino acids. The ends lost 1 base at V and 2 bases at J; junction bases unmatched: 3. Looked up from germline, CDR1 is SGHNT and CDR2 is YYREEE (reference sequence). CDR3 bases: TGTGCCAGCAGCTTGAAACTAGCGGGGGACACAGATACGCAGTATTTT. Protein: CASSLKLAGDTDTQYF.

The chain couples TRBV7-2 to TRBJ2-5, with D perhaps given as TRBD1 or TRBD2 (6 bases each). Trimming pared 1 base from V and 1 base from J, leaving 13 bases between. The CDR3 loop spans 16 amino acids. Germline loops: CDR1 SGHTA, CDR2 FQGNSA. The DNA of the CDR3 is TGTGCCAGCAGCTTAGGTGGAGGGGGATTCCAAGAGACCCAGTACTTC. Amino acid sequence: CASSLGGGGFQETQYF.

The chain links TRBV5-1 to TRBJ1-2; D is perhaps TRBD1 (5 bases). Trimming pared 4 bases from V and 5 bases from J, leaving 15 bases between. Looked up from germline, CDR1 is SGHRS and CDR2 is YFSETQ. This CDR3 comprises 14 residues. CDR3 residues: CASSTSFGAYGYTF. The DNA of the CDR3 is TGCGCCAGCAGCACATCGTTCGGGGCGTATGGCTACACCTTC.